Listed below are T cell receptor beta chains from one sample, sequenced in a study of shared clonotypes between healthy human individuals. The repertoire was sequenced with immunoSEQ multiplex PCR; TCRdb's copy has only in-frame clones and lacks some. The data contain 2.3 million or so clones, approximately 95% of them singletons. The sequencing sample was made of naive CD4+ T cells from PBMCs. The receptors come from a man aged 18 to 30 in good health. Some clones in this sample may be carry-over from other donors' samples. Each CDR3 is given with its conserved first and last residue.

17	TRBV5-5	TRBJ2-6	CASSIGPSGSGANVLTF
13	TRBV15	TRBJ2-5	CATSRSEKGTQYF
14	TRBV5-1	TRBJ2-1	CASSLSTSANEQFF
13	TRBV9	TRBJ1-2	CASSVTAGDGYTF
13	TRBV6-1	TRBJ1-1	CASSGRMNTEAFF
14	TRBV7-9	TRBJ2-7	CASGDRGWAYEQYF
13	TRBV28	TRBJ1-1	CASTGQGAREAFF
15	TRBV28	TRBJ2-1	CASSRAASSYNEQFF
14	TRBV9	TRBJ2-1	CASSALNTVNEQFF
13	TRBV28	TRBJ2-7	CALSRAAGYEQYF
15	TRBV9	TRBJ2-6	CASSVRGSGANVLTF
13	TRBV6-5	TRBJ1-2	CASREATYGGYTF
12	TRBV6-5	TRBJ1-2	CASSYRTGISTF
14	TRBV7-2	TRBJ2-7	CASSLGQGGYEQYF
15	TRBV7-2	TRBJ2-7	CASSLGASATYEQYF
11	TRBV29-1	TRBJ1-1	CSVLMNTEAFF
13	TRBV28	TRBJ2-1	CASSLGGKDEQFF
13	TRBV28	TRBJ2-7	CASTGTGIYEQYF
15	TRBV28	TRBJ1-1	CASSLNWVWDTEAFF
14	TRBV29-1	TRBJ2-2	CSVATGRVGGELFF
15	TRBV7-9	TRBJ2-1	CASSSTLTEYNEQFF
15	TRBV5-1	TRBJ2-1	CASSLDFGLGNEQFF
15	TRBV4-1	TRBJ2-3	CASSQGTTSTDTQYF
15	TRBV28	TRBJ1-5	CASSLPGRSNQPQHF
15	TRBV28	TRBJ1-3	CASSGRTTSGNTIYF
16	TRBV6-5	-	CASSYSLAGNSYEQYF
15	TRBV5-1	TRBJ1-2	CASSPGEGEGYGYTF
16	TRBV9	TRBJ2-1	CASSALSAGVYNEQFF
14	TRBV7-2	TRBJ2-2	CASTLVGITGELFF
12	TRBV29-1	TRBJ2-7	CSVAATDRLLYF
12	TRBV7-9	TRBJ1-2	CASSFRQERYTF
17	TRBV9	TRBJ2-1	CASSSLATSGRIDEQFF
13	TRBV5-4	TRBJ2-1	CASSWTGGSEQFF
16	TRBV21-1	TRBJ1-1	CASFPLFRGSNTEAFF
17	TRBV5-8	TRBJ2-5	CASSPGLAGGNQETQYF
14	TRBV15	TRBJ2-5	CATSRGGDEETQYF
15	TRBV4-3	TRBJ2-7	CASSQSAASSYEQYF
16	TRBV28	TRBJ1-1	CASRDRGKKRYTEAFF
13	TRBV28	TRBJ2-5	CASTSGGTETQYF
13	TRBV5-4	TRBJ2-5	CASSLVATETQYF
14	TRBV18	TRBJ2-7	CASSLMDRLYEQYF
15	TRBV28	TRBJ2-7	CASSSGLAGGYEQYF
16	TRBV7-2	TRBJ2-5	CASSYSLAGAQETQYF
15	TRBV5-1	TRBJ1-4	CASSLAGGLNEKLFF
14	TRBV5-1	TRBJ2-1	CASRWSSGRDEQFF
16	TRBV19	TRBJ2-1	CASRPRVTGSYNEQFF
16	TRBV4-1	TRBJ2-7	CASSQGKGQGFYEQYF
15	TRBV18	TRBJ2-7	CASSPRAGKEGEQYF
15	TRBV18	TRBJ2-4	CASSPLAGALNIQYF
16	TRBV27	TRBJ2-7	CASSLKGLRSPSEQYF